This T cell receptor beta chain was captured in a study of blood T cell repertoires in COVID-19. Study-wide background: Sites in the United States, Italy and Spain provided acute and convalescent COVID-19 samples. PBMCs, B-cell-depleted T cells, or T cells provided the cDNA or gDNA that made up the material.

Authors' methods: Estimation of nucleated cell counts relied on the amplification of reference gene primers. Method: immunoSEQ multiplex PCR; TCRdb's copy keeps in-frame clones and lacks some. Clone size and V and J calls were adopted from that table, with D and trimming inferred from the DNA. The sample has more than 110,000 clones, around 82% seen once. The receptor comes from a woman in her fifties or sixties with acute or convalescent COVID-19. Sequenced input: peripheral blood.

The CDR3 DNA reads TGTGCCACCAGTGACGGTGTATCTGGCTACACCTTC. This codes for CATSDGVSGYTF. This chain joins TRBV24-1 and TRBJ1-2, with D hard to call. CDR1 is KGHDR, CDR2 SFDVKD, per germline. Trimming removed 4 bases at V and 7 bases at J, with 9 bases between. CDR3 length: 12 amino acids.